These 32 T cell receptor beta chains were all obtained from the same sample, sequenced in a study of T cells in Graves' hyperthyroidism and ophthalmopathy. The TCR beta CDR3 regions underwent amplification using RNA transcripts as the source. The TCR CDR3 first-round RT-PCR relied on the HTBI primer set. TCRdb called the multiplex PCR reads again in MiXCR, with one record for every CDR3 protein. This table holds 350,000 to 500,000 distinct CDR3 sequences, roughly an eighth found once. The sequencing input was blood. These receptors were obtained from a woman in her late teens or twenties with Graves' hyperthyroidism.

This clonotype has ten or more counts. CDR3 nucleotide sequence: TGCGCCAGCAGCTTGGGTGACAGCTCCTCATCACCCCTCCACTTT. Its translation: CASSLGDSSSSPLHF. The chain joins TRBV5-1 to TRBJ1-6; perhaps TRBD1 as D (5 bases). This CDR3 is 15 amino acids long. V lost 0 bases and J 10 bases, leaving 14 bases between the germline ends. Per germline, CDR1 SGHRS and CDR2 YFSETQ.

This clonotype was observed at least ten times. The V call is TRBV11-1, the J call TRBJ1-1; D is possibly TRBD1 (6 bases). V was clipped by 3 bases and J by 5 bases, with 10 bases between them. This CDR3 is built from 13 residues. The germline V gene has CDR1 SGHAT and CDR2 FQDESV (reference sequence). Here the CDR3 reads CASSFQGFTEAFF. The CDR3 nucleotides read TGTGCCAGCAGCTTCCAGGGGTTTACTGAAGCTTTCTTT. The full variable domain, rest sourced from reference TRBV11-1 and TRBJ1-1, is EAEVAQSPRYKITEKSQAVAFWCDPISGHATLYWYRQILGQGPELLVQFQDESVVDDSQLPKDRFSAERLKGVDSTLKIQPAELGDSAMYLCASSFQGFTEAFFGQGTRLTVV.

This clonotype was counted at least ten times. The J gene is TRBJ2-3, the V gene TRBV7-9, with D perhaps assigned TRBD1 or TRBD2 (6 bases each). The CDR3 sequence is 14 residues long. From germline, CDR1 is SEHNR and CDR2 FQNEAQ (reference sequence). The germline V and J ends were trimmed by 10 bases and 0 bases, with 14 bases remaining between them. The CDR3 region has the DNA TGTGCCACCAAGGGGGGACTTAGCACAGATACGCAGTATTTT. It yields the protein CATKGGLSTDTQYF. The full variable domain, in which reference TRBV7-9 and TRBJ2-3 provide the parts outside the CDR3, is DTGVSQNPRHKITKRGQNVTFRCDPISEHNRLYWYRQTLGQGPEFLTYFQNEAQLEKSRLLSDRFSAERPKGSFSTLEIQRTEQGDSAMYLCATKGGLSTDTQYFGPGTRLTVL.

The chain combines TRBV20-1 with TRBJ2-5, with a weak D call TRBD2 (5 bases). Germline loops: CDR1 DFQATT, CDR2 SNEGSKA (reference sequence). The CDR3 runs 15 residues. V lost 0 bases to trimming and J lost 5 bases, with 16 bases between them. CDR3 nucleotide sequence: TGCAGTGCTAGAGATTTTAGAGCGGTCCCGGAGACCCAGTACTTC. Translating it yields CSARDFRAVPETQYF.

This clonotype showed up many times. The chain joins TRBV9 to TRBJ2-3, with 10 bases aligning to TRBD2. The V gene end was trimmed by 2 bases and the J gene end by 6 bases; junction bases not matched to a gene: 6. Germline V CDR1 and CDR2: SGDLS, YYNGEE. The CDR3 spans 15 residues. The CDR3 here is CASSVSSGSHDTQYF. The CDR3 DNA is TGTGCCAGCAGCGTGTCTAGCGGGAGCCACGATACGCAGTATTTT.

This clonotype was seen repeatedly, ten times or more. The chain employs TRBV20-1 and TRBJ2-3; D is perhaps TRBD2 (6 bases). CDR1 DFQATT and CDR2 SNEGSKA come from the germline V gene (reference sequence). Deletions cut 3 bases from V and 0 bases from J, with 10 bases between. This CDR3 is 14 amino acids long. In DNA form, the CDR3 reads TGCAGTGCTAGGGGACTCATTAGCACAGATACGCAGTATTTT. The encoded protein is CSARGLISTDTQYF.

The rearrangement links TRBV5-4 to TRBJ2-1; no firm D call. The CDR3 has 14 residues. V was shortened by 6 bases and J by 6 bases, with 16 bases between the two germline ends. From germline, CDR1 is SGHNT and CDR2 YYREEE (reference sequence). CDR3 nucleotides: TGTGCCAGCACCTTAGGGCGCGCTTCCAATGAGCAGTTCTTC. Protein product: CASTLGRASNEQFF.

This clonotype has ten or more counts. The chain combines TRBV29-1 with TRBJ1-2; a possible D gene is TRBD1 (5 bases). The V end lost 6 bases, the J end lost 4 bases, and 9 bases lay between the germline ends. Looked up from germline, CDR1 is SQVTM and CDR2 is ANQGSEA. This CDR3 has 11 residues. CDR3 loop: CSVLTAYGYTF. Here the CDR3 DNA reads TGCAGCGTGTTGACAGCCTATGGCTACACCTTC.

This chain joins TRBV19 and TRBJ2-1; 10 bases match TRBD2. The CDR3 consists of 14 residues. The V and J ends lost 5 bases and 5 bases, in that order; junction bases with no gene match: 3. Germline V gene data show CDR1 as LNHDA and CDR2 as SQIVND (reference sequence). The CDR3 DNA follows: TGTGCCAGTAGTGGACTAGCGGCTGACAATGAGCAGTTCTTC. Protein product: CASSGLAADNEQFF.

This clonotype was seen repeatedly, ten times or more. The chain carries TRBV6-1 and TRBJ2-3; D gene uncertain. V lost 5 bases and J 6 bases, leaving 6 bases between the germline ends. The CDR3 covers 11 residues. Germline V lookup: CDR1 MNHNS, CDR2 SASEGT. Here the CDR3 DNA reads TGTGCCAGCAGTTCATTGGATACGCAGTATTTT. It is translated as CASSSLDTQYF.

This clonotype was detected ten times or more. CDR3 sequence: CASSADPLAGGETQYF. CDR3 nucleotide sequence: TGTGCCAGCAGCGCAGACCCCCTAGCGGGTGGAGAGACCCAGTACTTC. The chain carries TRBV7-3 and TRBJ2-5, with 8 bases that match TRBD2. Germline values: CDR1 SGHTA, CDR2 FQGTGA. The CDR3 has 16 amino acids. V trimming: 5 bases; J trimming: 4 bases; junction bases outside the gene matches: 12.

Only a few counts were recorded for this clonotype. CDR3 loop: CASSPKTGTANTEAFF. The CDR3 DNA reads as TGTGCCAGCTCACCGAAGACAGGGACGGCGAACACTGAAGCTTTCTTT. This sequence joins TRBV18 and TRBJ1-1; 7 nucleotides line up with TRBD1. CDR3 length: 16 residues. V gave up 3 bases and J gave up 1 base; unmatched junction bases: 8. The germline gives CDR1 KGHSH, CDR2 LQKENI.

This clonotype was detected many times. The V gene is TRBV19, the J gene TRBJ1-3; possibly TRBD1 for D (5 bases). Germline assignment: CDR1 LNHDA and CDR2 SQIVND (reference sequence). With 4 bases removed from V and 5 bases from J, the gap between germline ends came to 9 bases. This CDR3 region has 13 residues. The DNA for the CDR3 is TGTGCCAGTAGTACAGGGTTGCGAAACACCATATATTTT. Its protein is CASSTGLRNTIYF.

In this sample, this clonotype turned up many times. The chain joins TRBV11-3 to TRBJ2-1; a weak D match, TRBD1 (5 bases). Looked up from germline, CDR1 is SGHNT and CDR2 is YENEEA. Trimming cost V 3 bases and J 2 bases, with 14 bases left between them. This CDR3 comprises 16 residues. The CDR3 region has the DNA TGTGCCAGCAGCTTCTTAGGGGAAAGCCCCTACAATGAGCAGTTCTTC. This codes for CASSFLGESPYNEQFF.

This clonotype was seen more than once but under ten times. The gene calls are TRBV15 and TRBJ1-6; a weak D match, TRBD1 (6 bases). The germline CDR1 and CDR2 sequences are LNHNV and YYDKDF (reference sequence). The CDR3 runs to 15 residues. The V and J ends lost 8 bases and 6 bases respectively, with 17 bases between them. Here the CDR3 DNA reads TGTGCCACCGAAGATACAGGGCGGCGTAATTCACCCCTCCACTTT. It yields the protein CATEDTGRRNSPLHF.

In its sample, this clonotype was seen many times. This chain joins TRBV9 and TRBJ2-3; TRBD2 matches 7 bases. Germline assignment: CDR1 SGDLS and CDR2 YYNGEE. V lost 4 bases to trimming and J lost 3 bases; unmatched junction nucleotides: 8. CDR3 length: 15 residues. The DNA for the CDR3 is TGTGCCAGCAGCAGGGCGGGAGTCTCTACAGATACGCAGTATTTT. Translating gives CASSRAGVSTDTQYF.

The V call is TRBV13, the J call TRBJ2-1; D could derive from TRBD1 or TRBD2 (7 bases each). Trimming removed 4 bases from V and 2 bases from J, with 21 bases in between. The CDR3 runs to 18 residues. The germline gives CDR1 PRHDT, CDR2 FYEKMQ (reference sequence). The CDR3 bases are TGTGCCAGCAGCTCCCGACAGGGTGTGGGAGGGACCTACAATGAGCAGTTCTTC. Translation: CASSSRQGVGGTYNEQFF.

This clonotype appeared many times. The chain joins TRBV7-8 to TRBJ2-7, with D perhaps matching TRBD1 (6 bases). The CDR3 contains 13 residues. Between the trimmed V and J ends, which lost 3 bases and 7 bases, there was a span of 13 bases. Per the germline V gene, CDR1 is SGHVS and CDR2 is FQNEAQ. The CDR3 loop reads CASSLDDTGEQYF. The CDR3 DNA sequence: TGTGCCAGCAGCTTGGACGACACAGGGGAGCAGTACTTC.

This chain connects TRBV29-1 to TRBJ2-1; 9 nucleotides line up with TRBD2. The J segment lost 6 bases and the V segment lost 1 base, leaving 4 bases of the junction unmatched. The CDR3 is made up of 14 amino acids. Germline V gives CDR1 SQVTM, CDR2 ANQGSEA. As DNA, the CDR3 is TGCAGCGTTGAAGGCGCGGGAGGGTCCAATGAGCAGTTCTTC. Translating gives CSVEGAGGSNEQFF.

This clonotype was seen repeatedly, ten times or more. The chain couples TRBV5-8 to TRBJ2-1; 9 nucleotides align to TRBD2. In germline, CDR1 is SGHTS, CDR2 YDEGEE. V dropped 1 base and J dropped 7; count of bases not matched to a gene: 6. The CDR3 length is 15 residues. CDR3 sequence: CASSLSASGANEQFF. The CDR3 bases are TGTGCCAGCAGCTTGTCGGCTAGCGGGGCAAATGAGCAGTTCTTC.

This clonotype appeared many times. This chain uses TRBV28 with TRBJ1-2; D is ambiguous. The V gene lost 7 bases and the J gene lost 8 bases, with 17 bases spanning the gap. The CDR3 consists of 13 residues. In germline, CDR1 is MDHEN, CDR2 SYDVKM. In DNA, the CDR3 is TGTGCCAGCAACCCGACCCGAAGTCGGGGCTACACCTTC. Its protein product is CASNPTRSRGYTF.

This clonotype came up many times. The chain joins TRBV7-9 to TRBJ2-7, with D tentatively TRBD1 (6 bases). This CDR3 contains 14 residues. The germline V gene encodes CDR1 SEHNR and CDR2 FQNEAQ (reference sequence). Trimming stripped 1 base from V and 5 bases from J, with 12 bases between. The chain's CDR3 is CASSLEGQSHEQYF. CDR3 nucleotide sequence: TGTGCCAGCAGCTTAGAGGGACAATCCCACGAGCAGTACTTC.

V is TRBV2 and J is TRBJ2-2, with TRBD1 identical over 10 bases. CDR3 length: 16 amino acids. The V gene end was trimmed by 6 bases and the J gene end by 4 bases; junction bases not matched to a gene: 8. Germline CDR1 SNHLY, CDR2 FYNNEI. The CDR3 region has the DNA TGTGCCAGCAGGTTGGACGGGACAGGGGCCACCGGGGAGCTGTTTTTT. Protein sequence: CASRLDGTGATGELFF.

This clonotype has more than one count but fewer than ten. V gene TRBV28 combines with J gene TRBJ2-4; 9 nucleotides agree with TRBD1. Per the germline V gene, CDR1 is MDHEN and CDR2 is SYDVKM. With V trimmed by 6 bases and J by 1 base, 7 bases remained unmatched. This CDR3 region has 16 residues. The CDR3, as DNA: TGTGCCAGCAGAAAGGGACAGGGCGACGCCAAAAACATTCAGTACTTC. Encoded protein: CASRKGQGDAKNIQYF.

This clonotype was detected ten times or more. The chain recombines TRBV28 with TRBJ1-1, with D uncertain. Trimming cost V 3 bases and J 10 bases, with 12 bases left between them. The CDR3 is 12 residues long. Germline CDR1 reads MDHEN; CDR2 reads SYDVKM. CDR3 in amino acids: CASSLMEARAFF. CDR3 DNA sequence: TGTGCCAGCAGTTTGATGGAGGCCCGAGCTTTCTTT.

This clonotype occurred many times. V is TRBV28 and J is TRBJ2-4; TRBD1 aligns across 8 bases. The trim removed 4 bases at V and 6 bases at J, leaving 11 bases unmatched. From germline, CDR1 is MDHEN and CDR2 SYDVKM. This CDR3 comprises 16 residues. The CDR3 region is CASSSPGQATGNIQYF. As DNA, the CDR3 is TGTGCCAGCAGTTCCCCGGGACAGGCAACGGGAAACATTCAGTACTTC.

In this sample, this clonotype turned up many times. This chain uses TRBV12-3 or TRBV12-4 with TRBJ1-2, with 8 bases aligning to TRBD1. This CDR3 is 15 amino acids long. The V and J ends lost 5 bases and 8 bases, in that order; junction bases with no gene match: 13. The CDR3 is CASSETGVAVGGYTF. CDR3 in DNA: TGTGCCAGCAGTGAGACAGGGGTTGCAGTGGGAGGCTACACCTTC.

This clonotype was found many times. The chain is built from TRBV7-2 and TRBJ2-1, with D unresolved. Trimming removed 6 bases at V and 15 bases at J, with 15 bases between. The CDR3 contains 11 residues. Germline V lookup: CDR1 SGHTA, CDR2 FQGNSA. CDR3 sequence (DNA): TGTGCCAGCAGTTCCTACCCGACTGCGTTCTTC. Residues: CASSSYPTAFF.

This clonotype has only a few counts. The V call is TRBV6-5, the J call TRBJ1-2; weak D call: TRBD1 (5 bases). Germline V gives CDR1 MNHEY, CDR2 SVGAGI. CDR3 length equals 14 residues. V lost 0 bases and J lost 4, with 9 bases in between. CDR3 in DNA: TGTGCCAGCAGTTACTCGACAGATTCCTATGGCTACACCTTC. Translating gives CASSYSTDSYGYTF.

This clonotype was counted ten times or more. As DNA, the CDR3 is TGCGCCAGCAGCTTGGGTGGGAGGGGAAGCAATGAGCAGTTCTTC. It is translated as CASSLGGRGSNEQFF. The chain carries TRBV5-1 and TRBJ2-1; 7 bases are a match to TRBD2. The CDR3 is 15 residues long. The germline gives CDR1 SGHRS, CDR2 YFSETQ. Trimming at V came to 0 bases and at J to 6 bases, leaving 6 bases not matched to a gene.

This clonotype was detected many times. V is TRBV12-3 or TRBV12-4 and J is TRBJ2-1; 8 bases fit TRBD1. This CDR3 is built from 16 residues. V lost 4 bases and J lost 7; bases outside the gene matches: 12. CDR3 sequence: CASSSLGGQVYNEQFF. CDR3 bases: TGTGCCAGCAGTTCTTTGGGGGGACAGGTATATAATGAGCAGTTCTTC.

There are many counts of this clonotype. This chain uses TRBV6-2 or TRBV6-3 with TRBJ2-1; TRBD2 aligns across 10 bases. V trimming: 1 base; J trimming: 7 bases; junction bases outside the gene matches: 13. This CDR3 is 18 amino acids long. Per germline, CDR1 MNHEY and CDR2 SVGEGT. Written as DNA, the CDR3 is TGTGCCAGCAGTTACTACGAGATTCTAGCGGGAGACGGTAATGAGCAGTTCTTC. Its translation is CASSYYEILAGDGNEQFF.